A single sample is the source of the 9 T cell receptor beta chains below, sequenced in a study of memory B cells and T cells in multiple sclerosis. Which antigens these TCRs recognize remains unknown. The protocol was immunoSEQ multiplex PCR, while the TCRdb copy is restricted to in-frame clones and leaves out a portion. Here the sample spans 46,000 or so clones, around 80% being singletons. After stimulus-free culture, autoproliferating CFSE-dim and non-proliferating CFSE-high T cells were sequenced separately. Pooled replicate wells came from approximately 5x10^7 CFSE-labeled PBMCs cultured 6 to 8 days without stimulus. Sequences were obtained from PBMCs from blood kept in culture. The receptors come from a human donor with multiple sclerosis.

This clone was seen a handful of times. V usage is TRBV25-1 and J usage is TRBJ2-2; D gene uncertain. CDR3 length: 15 residues. Germline CDR1 and CDR2: MGHDK and SYGVNS. The V end was cut by 4 bases, the J end by 7 bases, with 16 bases between. CDR3 sequence: CASSAKRVSGGELFF. CDR3 nucleotide sequence: TGTGCCAGCAGTGCAAAAAGGGTGTCAGGCGGGGAGCTGTTTTTT.

This clone was picked up a small number of times. The chain employs TRBV2 and TRBJ1-5, with a possible D match to TRBD1 (5 bases). V lost 7 bases to trimming and J lost 12 bases, with 16 bases between them. Germline-derived CDR1 and CDR2 are SNHLY and FYNNEI. This CDR3 has 12 residues. CDR3 region: CASKASGWRQHF. The CDR3, as DNA: TGTGCCAGCAAAGCGTCAGGGTGGCGCCAGCATTTT.

The V gene is TRBV11-3, the J gene TRBJ2-7; TRBD1 matches 7 bases. From germline, CDR1 is SGHNT and CDR2 YENEEA. J gave up 5 bases and V 5 bases, and 9 bases lay outside the gene matches. The CDR3 is 14 residues long. The CDR3 DNA sequence: TGTGCCAGCAGCCCCCAGACAGGGATCCACGAGCAGTACTTC. This sequence encodes CASSPQTGIHEQYF. The complete variable domain, with remaining parts taken from reference TRBV11-3 and TRBJ2-7, reads EAGVVQSPRYKIIEKKQPVAFWCNPISGHNTLYWYLQNLGQGPELLIRYENEEAVDDSQLPKDRFSAERLKGVDSTLKIQPAELGDSAVYLCASSPQTGIHEQYFGPGTRLTVT.

The chain uses TRBV15 and TRBJ2-3, with TRBD1 identical over 11 bases. Germline assignment: CDR1 LNHNV and CDR2 YYDKDF (reference sequence). The V segment lost 4 bases and the J segment 6 bases; nucleotides outside the gene matches: 6. CDR3 length equals 15 residues. The CDR3 sequence is CATSTGQGAQDTQYF. CDR3 bases: TGTGCCACCAGCACCGGACAGGGGGCACAGGATACGCAGTATTTT.

This chain uses TRBV30 with TRBJ2-5, with D possibly being TRBD2 (6 bases). Germline lookup yields CDR1 GTSNPN and CDR2 SVGIG (reference sequence). The CDR3 spans 15 residues. The ends were cut back, 1 base at V and 4 bases at J, with 16 bases in the middle. The CDR3 DNA reads TGTGCCTGGAGTGGCGGGAATGTTGGAGGAGAGACCCAGTACTTC. It encodes CAWSGGNVGGETQYF.

This chain links TRBV30 with TRBJ2-5; perhaps TRBD2 as D (5 bases). CDR3 length: 14 residues. V lost 5 bases and J lost 5, with 18 bases in between. Germline V gene data show CDR1 as GTSNPN and CDR2 as SVGIG (reference sequence). The CDR3 DNA reads as TGTGCCTGGGGCCTCGGGATACTTATGGAGACCCAGTACTTC. Its protein product is CAWGLGILMETQYF.

The chain recombines TRBV4-1 with TRBJ1-4, with D maybe TRBD1 (5 bases). Between the trimmed V and J ends, which lost 1 base and 8 bases, there was a span of 11 bases. The CDR3 contains 14 residues. Germline CDR1 is MGHRA and CDR2 is YSYEKL. The CDR3 reads CASSQGQGGEKLFF. For the CDR3, the DNA is TGCGCCAGCAGCCAAGGGCAGGGAGGAGAAAAACTGTTTTTT.

The chain couples TRBV5-6 to TRBJ2-7; D gene ambiguous. Germline CDR1 SGHDT, CDR2 YYEEEE. This CDR3 comprises 16 residues. V lost 1 base to trimming and J lost 1 base, with 15 bases between them. DNA for the CDR3: TGTGCCAGCAGCTTGCCCGGGTCGGCCGGTTCCTACGAGCAGTACTTC. Translating it yields CASSLPGSAGSYEQYF.

The chain links TRBV7-6 to TRBJ1-6; D is possibly TRBD1 (5 bases). CDR1 and CDR2 (germline): SGHVS, FNYEAQ. This CDR3 is 15 amino acids long. Trimming took off 2 bases at V and 6 bases at J, with 11 bases between the two ends. The CDR3 DNA reads as TGTGCCAGCAGCTTAACGAGGACAATTAATTCACCCCTCCACTTT. Translated: CASSLTRTINSPLHF.